This is a list of T cell receptor beta chains from one sample in a study of identical twins. Using its own MiXCR run on the 5' RACE reads, TCRdb lists one record per CDR3 protein. In the table there are just over 500,000 distinct CDR3 sequences, roughly a fifth of which are singletons. The data also belong to a second study, concerning T cells expressing NK-cell markers.

The sequenced material came from CD4+ T cells sorted from blood. These receptors came from a woman younger than 35 in good health. Both conserved end residues are part of each CDR3. Each record gives: D gene, clone size, J gene, V gene, CDR3 DNA, CDR3 protein. A D gene is named only where the DNA matches it firmly. Rows give clone size only sometimes, using once, few, many, or a class for an expanded clone.

NA NA TRBJ2-1 TRBV7-2 TGTGCCAGCAGCTTAGGAATCGGCGAGCAGTTCTTC CASSLGIGEQFF
NA few TRBJ1-2 TRBV12-3/TRBV12-4 TGTGCCAGCAGCTCACAGGGATCTAGGGGCTACACCTTC CASSSQGSRGYTF
NA NA TRBJ2-5 TRBV6-6 TGTGCCAGCAGCGGGCTCCAAGAGACCCAGTACTTC CASSGLQETQYF
NA NA TRBJ2-1 TRBV3-1 TGTGCCAGCAGCCAAGATAACAGGATGGAGAATGAGCAGTTCTTC CASSQDNRMENEQFF
NA NA TRBJ1-5 TRBV12-5 TGTGCTAGTGGACCCGGGGATTTCAATCAGCCCCAGCATTTT CASGPGDFNQPQHF
NA few TRBJ1-3 TRBV12-3/TRBV12-4 TGTGCCAGCAGCCGGGTTGGCTCTGGAAACACCATATATTTT CASSRVGSGNTIYF
TRBD2 NA TRBJ2-3 TRBV6-6 TGTGCCGCTCGTAGCGGGAGAACGGATACGCAGTATTTT CAARSGRTDTQYF
NA once TRBJ2-7 TRBV5-5 TGTGCCAGCAGCTTAGGCGGGTTCGACGAGCAGTACTTC CASSLGGFDEQYF
TRBD2 NA TRBJ2-3 TRBV6-4 TGTGCCAGCAGTGACTCCGGCGGGGCGGGGGCAGATACGCAGTATTTT CASSDSGGAGADTQYF
NA NA TRBJ2-3 TRBV14 TGTGCCAGCAGCCATAAGTTGCGCGGAATCACAGATACGCAGTATTTT CASSHKLRGITDTQYF
NA many TRBJ1-2 TRBV5-1 TGTGCCAGCAGCCTTGATTCAGGCTACACCTTC CASSLDSGYTF
NA few TRBJ2-2 TRBV20-1 TGCAGTGCGCACAGGGGAGGGTTGGGCACCGGGGAGCTGTTTTTT CSAHRGGLGTGELFF
NA NA TRBJ2-1 TRBV29-1 TGCAGCCCTAGGAACAGCTCCTACAATGAGCAGTTCTTC CSPRNSSYNEQFF
NA few TRBJ2-5 TRBV29-1 TGCAGCGTTGAAGGGATGGATGGAGAGACCCAGTACTTC CSVEGMDGETQYF
TRBD2 NA TRBJ2-3 TRBV20-1 TGCAGTGCCAGGCGGGGGGAGGGCACAGATACGCAGTATTTT CSARRGEGTDTQYF
NA NA TRBJ2-1 TRBV7-2 TGTGCCAGCAGCTCCGTAGCGGCCTACAATGAGCAGTTCTTC CASSSVAAYNEQFF
NA NA TRBJ1-4 TRBV30 TGTGCCTGGAGTTTCAGCGCTAGTGAAAAACTGTTTTTT CAWSFSASEKLFF
NA NA TRBJ1-2 TRBV5-5 TGTGCCAGCAGCTTGGAGGCGGGGATCTCTGATGGCTACACCTTC CASSLEAGISDGYTF
NA NA TRBJ2-3 TRBV28 TGTGCCACCCTCCGGGACGATGGGGATACGCAGTATTTT CATLRDDGDTQYF
TRBD1 NA TRBJ2-3 TRBV5-1 TGCGCCAGCAGCTTGGGGGGGACAGGGCCCCAACGGACGCAGTATTTT CASSLGGTGPQRTQYF
NA NA TRBJ1-2 TRBV2 TGTGCCAGCAGTTCTTCCGCGAGATACGATAACTATGGCTACACCTTC CASSSSARYDNYGYTF
NA NA TRBJ2-7 TRBV29-1 TGCAGTATCTGGAGCTCCTACGAGCAGTACTTC CSIWSSYEQYF
TRBD2 few TRBJ2-1 TRBV9 TGTGCCAGCAGCGGACGACTAGCCGTCAATGAGCAGTTCTTC CASSGRLAVNEQFF
NA few TRBJ2-7 TRBV6-2/TRBV6-3 TGTGCCAGCAGCGCAAGCGGGTTCTCCTACGAGCAGTACTTC CASSASGFSYEQYF
TRBD1 few TRBJ1-6 TRBV2 TGTGCCAGCGCCCCCCAGGGGGATTCACCCCTCCACTTT CASAPQGDSPLHF
TRBD2 NA TRBJ2-7 TRBV20-1 TGCAGTGCTAGGCGTACTAAAGCGGGGGACCGCTACGAGCAGTACTTC CSARRTKAGDRYEQYF
NA few TRBJ1-2 TRBV12-3/TRBV12-4 TGTGCCAGCAGGGCAGGGTACTATGGCTACACCTTC CASRAGYYGYTF
NA NA TRBJ1-2 TRBV24-1 TGTGCCACCAGTGCGCCAGGTGGTGGCTACACCTTC CATSAPGGGYTF
NA NA TRBJ2-4 TRBV3-1 TGTGCCAGCAGCCAACTCCGACCCACGAGGGGAAACATTCAGTACTTC CASSQLRPTRGNIQYF
TRBD1 NA TRBJ1-6 TRBV15 TGTGCCACCAGCCCTCGACAGGGAGCTGGGGGTTCACCCCTCCACTTT CATSPRQGAGGSPLHF
NA once TRBJ1-3 TRBV5-3 TGTGCCATGGGCGCTGGAATGAGGGCGGCTGGAAACACCATATATTTT CAMGAGMRAAGNTIYF
NA few TRBJ2-5 TRBV9 TGTGCCAGCAGCGTCCAGGGGCGGGAGACCCAGTACTTC CASSVQGRETQYF
NA NA TRBJ2-3 TRBV20-1 TGCAGTGCTAGAGATCCTCGCGGCAACACAGATACGCAGTATTTT CSARDPRGNTDTQYF
NA NA TRBJ1-5 TRBV10-3 TGTGCCATCTCCCTAGGGGGGGAAGGTCAGCCCCAGCATTTT CAISLGGEGQPQHF
NA few TRBJ1-1 TRBV5-1 TGCGCCAGCAGCTTGGAAGAGGCCAGGGGTACCACTGAAGCTTTCTTT CASSLEEARGTTEAFF
NA few TRBJ2-7 TRBV20-1 TGCAGTGCCAGCAGTGGGGGGCGGCCCTACGAGCAGTACTTC CSASSGGRPYEQYF